This T cell receptor (beta chain) was obtained from a study of identical twins. From the 5' RACE reads, TCRdb called clonotypes with MiXCR, one entry per CDR3 protein. This sample has 1.5 million or so distinct CDR3 sequences, with more than 30% found just once. The V gene lost 2 bases and the J gene lost 0 bases, with 8 bases spanning the gap. Germline V gene data show CDR1 as MNHEY and CDR2 as SMNVEV (reference sequence). This CDR3 comprises 15 residues. This rearrangement joins TRBV27 to TRBJ1-5; no clear D. The TCR sequence derives from a newborn girl in good health. The sample consisted of cord blood. CDR3 amino acids: CASSLRSYSNQPQHF. The CDR3 nucleotides are TGTGCCAGCAGTTTAAGATCGTATAGCAATCAGCCCCAGCATTTT.